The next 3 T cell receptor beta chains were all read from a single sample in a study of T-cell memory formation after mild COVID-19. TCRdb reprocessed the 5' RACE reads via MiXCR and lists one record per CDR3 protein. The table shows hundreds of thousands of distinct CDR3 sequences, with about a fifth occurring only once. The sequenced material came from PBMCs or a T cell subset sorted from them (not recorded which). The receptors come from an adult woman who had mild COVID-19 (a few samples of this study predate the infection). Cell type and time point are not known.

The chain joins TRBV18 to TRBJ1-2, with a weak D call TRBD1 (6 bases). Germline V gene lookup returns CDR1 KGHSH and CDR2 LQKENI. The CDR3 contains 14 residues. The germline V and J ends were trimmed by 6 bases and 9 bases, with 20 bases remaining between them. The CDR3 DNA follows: TGTGCCAGCTCCCAACAGGGCGCTTCGTTAAGCTACACCTTC. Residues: CASSQQGASLSYTF.

In nucleotides, the CDR3 is TGTGCCAGCAGTTCAGCCTCGGGACACAGCAATCAGCCCCAGCATTTT. It translates to CASSSASGHSNQPQHF. V gene TRBV27 combines with J gene TRBJ1-5; tentatively, D is TRBD1 (6 bases). Germline V gene lookup returns CDR1 MNHEY and CDR2 SMNVEV (reference sequence). This CDR3 contains 16 residues. V shed 4 bases and J shed 1 base, with 14 bases lying between them.

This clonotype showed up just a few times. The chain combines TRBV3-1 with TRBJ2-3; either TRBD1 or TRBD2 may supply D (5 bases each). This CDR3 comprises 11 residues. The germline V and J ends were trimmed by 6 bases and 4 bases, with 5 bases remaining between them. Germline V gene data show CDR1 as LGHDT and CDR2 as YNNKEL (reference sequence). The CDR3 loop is CASRGADTQYF. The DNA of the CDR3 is TGTGCCAGCAGGGGGGCAGATACGCAGTATTTT.